This T cell receptor (beta chain) originates from a study of blood T cell repertoires in COVID-19. Turning to the study itself: The study drew acute and convalescent COVID-19 samples from the United States, Italy and Spain. PBMCs, B-cell-depleted T cells, or T cells provided the cDNA or gDNA that made up the material.

The CDR3 extends over 18 amino acids. V lost 1 base, J lost 4 bases, and 13 bases stayed unmatched. Germline lookup yields CDR1 SGHAT and CDR2 FQNNGV. In the authors' methods: Amplification of reference gene primers provided the estimated nucleated cell counts. The data were produced by immunoSEQ multiplex PCR, yet TCRdb's version contains in-frame clones alone and is incomplete. V, J and clone size were drawn from that table, and D and trimming were deduced from the DNA. This sample has about 210,000 clones, with approximately 78% found just once. Sequencing was performed on peripheral blood. The clonotype was recovered from a woman between 35 and 50 years old with acute or convalescent COVID-19. V gene TRBV11-2 combines with J gene TRBJ2-1; 7 bases align to TRBD2. The CDR3 nucleotides read TGTGCCAGCAGCTTAGCCTCCGGAGCGGGAATGGGGTACAATGAGCAGTTCTTC. It translates to CASSLASGAGMGYNEQFF.